This TCR beta chain is drawn from a study of human T cells and chemical hapten exposure. Study in general: Readings were taken at 6 days from patch tests that had applied 0.01% DPC to the upper back.

TCRdb reanalysed the RACE reads using MiXCR and keeps one entry per CDR3 protein. The table has 75,000 to 100,000 distinct CDR3 sequences, about an eighth seen once; the top ten hold 2.1%. Regarding time point: patch test 1, 2 weeks after DPC sensitization. Noted treatment: therapeutic diphenylcyclopropenone sensitization with weekly scalp DPC. In this sample, this clonotype turned up many times. The TCR was taken from a woman in her forties with alopecia areata. Some clones in this sample may be carry-over from other donors' samples. The sequencing used whole blood, collected in connection with sensitization to the hapten diphenylcyclopropenone (DPC).

CDR3 loop: CASSFRYGASYEQYF. DNA for the CDR3: TGTGCCAGCAGTTTTAGGTATGGAGCTTCCTACGAGCAGTACTTC. V is TRBV28 and J is TRBJ2-7; D is ambiguous. Trimming removed 3 bases from V and 1 base from J, with 13 bases in between. Germline V CDR1 and CDR2: MDHEN, SYDVKM. The CDR3 runs to 15 residues.